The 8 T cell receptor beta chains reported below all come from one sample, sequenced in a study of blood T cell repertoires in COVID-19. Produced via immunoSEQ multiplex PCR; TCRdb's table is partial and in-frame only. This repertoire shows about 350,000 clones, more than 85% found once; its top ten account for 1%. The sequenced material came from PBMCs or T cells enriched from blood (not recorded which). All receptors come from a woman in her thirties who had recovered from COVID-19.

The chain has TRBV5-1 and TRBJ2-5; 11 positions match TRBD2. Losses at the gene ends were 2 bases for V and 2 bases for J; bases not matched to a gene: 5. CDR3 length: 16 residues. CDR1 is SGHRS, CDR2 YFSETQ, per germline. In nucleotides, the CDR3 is TGCGCCAGCAGCTTAACGGGACTAGCGGCTCAAGAGACCCAGTACTTC. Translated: CASSLTGLAAQETQYF.

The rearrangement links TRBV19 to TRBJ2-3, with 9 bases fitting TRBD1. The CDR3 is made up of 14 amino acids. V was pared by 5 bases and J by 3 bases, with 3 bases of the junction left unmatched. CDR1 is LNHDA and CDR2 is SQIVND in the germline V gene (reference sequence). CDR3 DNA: TGTGCCAGTAGTGATGGGACAGGGACAGATACGCAGTATTTT. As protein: CASSDGTGTDTQYF.

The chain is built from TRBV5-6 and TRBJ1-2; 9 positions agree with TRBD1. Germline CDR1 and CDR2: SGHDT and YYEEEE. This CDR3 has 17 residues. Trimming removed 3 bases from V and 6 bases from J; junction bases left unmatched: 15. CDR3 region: CASSSGDRVYADDGYTF. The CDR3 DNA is TGTGCCAGCAGCTCGGGGGACAGGGTATACGCCGATGATGGCTACACCTTC.

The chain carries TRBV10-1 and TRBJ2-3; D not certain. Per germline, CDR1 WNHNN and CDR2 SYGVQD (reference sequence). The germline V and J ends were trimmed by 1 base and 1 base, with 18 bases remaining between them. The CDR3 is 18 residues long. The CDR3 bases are TGCGCCAGCAGTGAGTTGAGTCAACCGGAGAGAGGCACAGATACGCAGTATTTT. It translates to CASSELSQPERGTDTQYF.

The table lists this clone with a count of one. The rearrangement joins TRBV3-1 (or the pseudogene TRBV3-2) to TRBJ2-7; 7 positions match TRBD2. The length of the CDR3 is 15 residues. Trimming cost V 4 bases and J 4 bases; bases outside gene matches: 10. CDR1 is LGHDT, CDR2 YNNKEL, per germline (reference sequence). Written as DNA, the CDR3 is TGTGCCAGCAGCCCCACCGGGGGGTCTGAATACGAGCAGTACTTC. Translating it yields CASSPTGGSEYEQYF.

DNA of the CDR3: TGTGCCAGCAGCGTTGCGGGGGGAAGTTCCAATGAGCAGTTCTTC. Protein sequence: CASSVAGGSSNEQFF. The gene calls are TRBV9 and TRBJ2-1; 8 nucleotides align to TRBD2. The length of the CDR3 is 15 residues. The germline V gene encodes CDR1 SGDLS and CDR2 YYNGEE. With 2 bases clipped from V and 6 bases from J, the junction kept 7 bases outside the gene matches.

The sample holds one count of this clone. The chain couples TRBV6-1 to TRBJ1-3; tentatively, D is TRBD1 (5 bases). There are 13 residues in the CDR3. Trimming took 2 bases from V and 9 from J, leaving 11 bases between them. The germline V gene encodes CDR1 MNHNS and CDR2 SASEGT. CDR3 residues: CASSEQVGATIYF. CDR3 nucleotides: TGTGCCAGCAGTGAACAGGTTGGGGCCACCATATATTTT.

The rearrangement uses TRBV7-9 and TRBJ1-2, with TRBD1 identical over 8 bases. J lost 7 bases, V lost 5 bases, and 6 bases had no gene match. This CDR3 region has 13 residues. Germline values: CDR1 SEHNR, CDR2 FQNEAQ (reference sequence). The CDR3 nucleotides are TGTGCCAGCAGCCATGCTCAGGGGGCTGGCTACACCTTC. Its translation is CASSHAQGAGYTF.